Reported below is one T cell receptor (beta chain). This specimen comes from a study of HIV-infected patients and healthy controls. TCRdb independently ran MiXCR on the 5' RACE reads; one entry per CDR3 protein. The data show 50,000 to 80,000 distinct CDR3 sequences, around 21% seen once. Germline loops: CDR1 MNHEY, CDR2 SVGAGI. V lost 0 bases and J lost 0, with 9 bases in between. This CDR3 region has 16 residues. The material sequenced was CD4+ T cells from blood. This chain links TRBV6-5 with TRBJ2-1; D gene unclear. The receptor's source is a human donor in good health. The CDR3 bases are TGTGCCAGCAGTTACTCGACTGGAAGCTCCTACAATGAGCAGTTCTTC. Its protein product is CASSYSTGSSYNEQFF.